This T cell receptor (beta chain) appears in the sequencing data of a study of T cell repertoires in cytomegalovirus infection. Study at large: CMV infection together with matching HLA type was indicated by public TCR beta signatures.

Findings and caveats of the study: CMV-specific TCR beta clonotypes restricted by HLA-C dominated the ex vivo response. Totalled public TCR beta family frequency picked out people who carried CMV plus the relevant HLA.

Each CDR3 protein gets one entry after TCRdb re-called the reads with MiXCR. The sample holds more than 400,000 distinct CDR3 sequences, around 27% seen once. The CDR3 runs to 16 residues. Trimming took 5 bases from V and 4 from J; bases not matched to a gene: 5. Germline-derived CDR1 and CDR2 are MNHEY and SVGAGI. In regard to this clonotype: What it binds is unknown.

This chain joins TRBV6-5 and TRBJ2-3; 14 bases are shared with TRBD2. The sample was PBMCs. The source is a human donor in good health (CMV status not recorded). Some clones in this sample may be carry-over from other donors' samples. This CDR3 reads CASSKRLAGGSDTQYF. DNA for the CDR3: TGTGCCAGCAGTAAACGACTAGCGGGAGGGTCAGATACGCAGTATTTT.